This TCR beta chain came from a study of blood T cell repertoires in COVID-19. Germline CDR1 reads SGDLS; CDR2 reads YYNGEE. The CDR3 is 15 residues long. Trimming left V 2 bases short and J 6 bases short, with 15 bases between. Methods used by the authors: Reference gene primers were amplified, and this amplification served to estimate nucleated cell counts. Method: immunoSEQ multiplex PCR; TCRdb's copy keeps in-frame clones and lacks some. The V and J calls and clone size were taken over from that table, and D and trimming were inferred from the DNA. Of 78,000 or so clones in the sample, around 83% were seen once.

The rearrangement links TRBV9 to TRBJ1-5; D remains ambiguous. The sequence came from a woman aged 55-69 years with acute or convalescent COVID-19. The sequenced material came from peripheral blood. CDR3 in amino acids: CASSVPQTRGQPQHF. In nucleotides, the CDR3 is TGTGCCAGCAGCGTTCCCCAGACGCGGGGTCAGCCCCAGCATTTT.